This T cell receptor (beta chain) was captured by sequencing in a study of radiotherapy plus CTLA-4 blockade in lung cancer. Across the study: Objective responses were seen in more than 15% of patients, disease control in about 30%.

Some clones are missing from TCRdb's copy, which holds only in-frame ones; the method was immunoSEQ multiplex PCR. In the table there are some 98,000 clones, more than 75% of which are singletons. The germline gives CDR1 SGHDT, CDR2 YYEEEE. This CDR3 is 15 amino acids long. The J segment lost 8 bases and the V segment lost 9 bases, leaving 15 bases of the junction unmatched. Points on this clone: The antigen is not known.

Those with chemo-refractory metastatic non-small-cell lung cancer were treated with focal radiation combined with CTLA-4 blockade using ipilimumab. The study, taken as a whole, reports: Radiotherapy plus ipilimumab was followed by expansion in blood of tumor-derived TCR clones. Reportedly, early blood T cell clone dynamics best predicted response, with interferon-beta.

This TCR came from a human donor with non-small cell lung cancer who had a partial response to radiotherapy plus ipilimumab. Sequenced here: peripheral blood, sampled from a patient treated with radiotherapy plus ipilimumab. V gene TRBV5-6 combines with J gene TRBJ2-1; TRBD2 agrees at 9 bases. The CDR3 nucleotides read TGTGCCACCCACGCGGCGGGAGGGCTGATTGATGAGCAGTTCTTC. Protein product: CATHAAGGLIDEQFF.